This record concerns one T cell receptor (beta chain) sequence. These data belong to a study of T cell changes during pregnancy in multiple sclerosis. Germline V gene sequence: CDR1 MDHEN, CDR2 SYDVKM. This CDR3 comprises 14 residues. The V segment lost 8 bases and the J segment 6 bases; nucleotides outside the gene matches: 10. Profiled with immunoSEQ multiplex PCR; TCRdb holds only in-frame clones, not every one. There are almost 95,000 clones in the sample; more than 85% occur only once, and about 1.5% lies in the top ten. Material: peripheral blood, obtained in the first trimester of pregnancy. This receptor was obtained from a female donor with multiple sclerosis, enrolled in a pregnancy study. V gene TRBV28 combines with J gene TRBJ2-7; 10 bases are shared with TRBD1. CDR3 protein: CASCAGQGSFEQYF. The CDR3 DNA follows: TGTGCCAGCTGTGCGGGACAGGGGTCGTTCGAGCAGTACTTC.